This T cell receptor beta chain emerged from a study of T cell repertoires in cytomegalovirus infection. Study overall: Indications came from public TCR beta signatures; they pointed to CMV infection and to a matching HLA type.

In germline, CDR1 is SGHDN, CDR2 FVKESK. J was trimmed by 2 bases and V by 6 bases; bases with no gene match: 10. The CDR3 covers 15 residues. TCRdb processed the reads anew with MiXCR; each CDR3 protein has one entry. Of 80,000 to 130,000 distinct CDR3 sequences listed, around a quarter are singletons. Overall study results and limits: The response measured ex vivo was dominated by TCR beta clonotypes (HLA-C-restricted and CMV-specific).

About this clonotype itself: No antigen is known for it.

The sequence was collected from a human donor in good health (CMV status not recorded). Some clones in this sample may be carry-over from other donors' samples. Material for sequencing was CD8+ T cells from PBMCs. The chain recombines TRBV14 with TRBJ2-7; 7 nucleotides line up with TRBD1. CDR3 region: CASRLGQETPYEQYF. In DNA, the CDR3 is TGTGCCAGCAGGCTTGGACAGGAAACTCCCTACGAGCAGTACTTC.